Only a few counts were recorded for the clone carrying this T cell receptor (beta chain). What it binds is not known. TCRdb analysed the PCR reads with MiXCR anew, one entry per CDR3 protein. This table has about 300,000 distinct CDR3 sequences, about 20% appearing once. These data are taken from a study of molecular identifiers for immune sequencing clone quantification. General observations from the study: Sizes of clones that are highly expanded could be underestimated (if identical TCR molecules share a barcode). One cell's worth of spiked Jurkat TCR RNA was reportedly detectable among 1 million or so naive cells.

Sorted naive CD8 T cells were those defined as CD8+CD4-CCR7+CD45RA+. V shed 7 bases and J 0 bases; nucleotides not matched to a gene: 4. This CDR3 is built from 13 residues. CDR1 is SQVTM and CDR2 is ANQGSEA in the germline V gene. This TCR was sampled from a human donor in good health. Some libraries in this study had Jurkat cell RNA spiked in. Sample: naive CD8+ T cells from blood, with Jurkat cell RNA spiked in. Specified subset: FACS-sorted CD8+CD4-CCR7+CD45RA+ naive T cells. The V call is TRBV29-1, the J call TRBJ2-7; 9 nucleotides agree with TRBD1. The CDR3 bases are TGCAGCGGGGGACAGGGACTCTCCTACGAGCAGTACTTC. Translation: CSGGQGLSYEQYF.